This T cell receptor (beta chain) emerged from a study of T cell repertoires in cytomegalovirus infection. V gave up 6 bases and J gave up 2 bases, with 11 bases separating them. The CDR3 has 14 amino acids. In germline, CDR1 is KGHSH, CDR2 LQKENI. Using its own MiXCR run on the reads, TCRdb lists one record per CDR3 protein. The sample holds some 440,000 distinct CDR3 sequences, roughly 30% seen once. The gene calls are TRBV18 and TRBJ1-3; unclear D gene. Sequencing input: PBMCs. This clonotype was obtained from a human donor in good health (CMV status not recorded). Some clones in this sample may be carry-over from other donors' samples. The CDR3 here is CASSDGGAGNTIYF. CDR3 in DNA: TGTGCCAGCTCCGACGGCGGGGCTGGAAACACCATATATTTT.